The present T cell receptor (beta chain) was sequenced within a study of metastatic and nonmetastatic thyroid tumors (dated by TCRdb to the early 2020s). General notes on the study: The researchers compared repertoires between peripheral blood samples and tumor or nodule tissue samples from patients with malignant or benign thyroid disease.

None of the patients had been given any treatment before thyroid surgery. Patient clinical samples collected from about 2012 to 2018 were retrospectively analysed using T-cell receptor beta sequencing. The CDR3, cysteine through phenylalanine, is 15 amino acids long. The kept DNA is CDR3 alone, 45 bases in frame from the first base. V is shortened by 2 bases, J by 0 bases, and the region joining them spans 12 bases. CDR1 and CDR2 are read off the germline V gene as SGHDT and YYEEEE. The library was obtained by PCR. The sequencer was an Illumina HiSeq 4000. The TCR beta-chain CDR3 region of each patient was profiled by high-throughput sequencing. Regarding the original processing steps: Drawing on CDR3 differences between clinicopathological groups, the researchers built a classifier meant to tell apart patients with distant-metastatic papillary thyroid cancer. To measure repertoire diversity the researchers used the Shannon index, while the Morisita-Horn index served to gauge how similar the tumor and blood repertoires were. The public reads were reprocessed in TCRdb via fastp at Q25 and MiXCR, keeping in-frame beta chains. V and J calls and clone size were set by TCRdb, not the authors. This sample lists 11,000 to 15,000 clones; 20% to 25% were detected once. Of the sample, roughly 7.3% is held by the ten largest clones.

Study-level results and caveats: In both blood and tumor samples, malignant tumors were reported to have significantly higher TCR beta diversity than benign nodules.

About this clone: Its antigen is still unknown. No clone much larger than this one lies a single base away; base qualities are absent.

The sequence was obtained from a female donor with papillary thyroid cancer or a benign thyroid nodule (not recorded which). Some clones in this sample may be carry-over from other donors' samples. Sequenced sample: blood. The chain links TRBV5-6 with TRBJ2-7; the D gene cannot be resolved reliably. The CDR3 corresponds to CASSLIQLSSYEQYF. The DNA sequence reads TGTGCCAGCAGCTTAATACAGCTCAGCTCCTACGAGCAGTACTTC. The CDR3, completed at both ends by the reference TRBV5-6 and TRBJ2-7 genes, gives the full variable domain DAGVTQSPTHLIKTRGQQVTLRCSPKSGHDTVSWYQQALGQGPQFIFQYYEEEERQRGNFPDRFSGHQFPNYSSELNVNALLLGDSALYLCASSLIQLSSYEQYFGPGTRLTVT.